This T cell receptor (beta chain) was sequenced during a study of shared clonotypes between healthy human individuals. Study background: Aged between 18 and 49, the donors were a couple of women and a few men. General study results and limits: Donor scarcity curtailed the genetic and exposure-history diversity represented herein.

A note on this clone: Its target is not known.

Using immunoSEQ multiplex PCR, the repertoire was profiled, and TCRdb retains in-frame clones only, with some absent. The table shows 450,000 or so clones, with roughly three quarters occurring only once. This CDR3 region has 15 residues. Losses at the gene ends were 4 bases for V and 4 bases for J; bases not matched to a gene: 8. The germline V gene has CDR1 SGHRS and CDR2 YFSETQ. V is TRBV5-1 and J is TRBJ1-3; 7 bases line up with TRBD1. Material for sequencing was PBMCs. The sequence was collected from a woman between 40 and 50 years old in good health. Some clones in this sample may be carry-over from other donors' samples. The CDR3 loop reads CASSRQGGVGNTIYF. In nucleotides, the CDR3 is TGCGCCAGCAGCCGACAGGGCGGTGTAGGAAACACCATATATTTT.